This T cell receptor (beta chain) was observed in a study of blood T cell repertoires in COVID-19. Across the whole study: Sites across the United States, Italy and Spain contributed samples from acute and convalescent COVID-19.

Enrollees, about 18 to 90 years old, lived in 24 US areas. Cohorts were determined from participant-reported clinical history. Each recovered donor of Cohort 3 presented with two negative PCRs, clearance, or symptom resolution. This clone has a handful of counts. Profiling relied on immunoSEQ multiplex PCR, and the TCRdb table lists in-frame clones only, not all of them. The table has 200,000 to 250,000 clones, around 84% seen once. The source is a woman in her thirties or forties who had recovered from COVID-19. Sequencing input: PBMCs or T cells enriched from blood (not recorded which).

The CDR3 coding sequence is TGTGCCAGCAGCTTAACCAGGGACCAAGAGACCCAGTACTTC. Protein: CASSLTRDQETQYF. The J gene is TRBJ2-5, the V gene TRBV7-9, with D possibly TRBD1 on 5 matching bases. Germline V gives CDR1 SEHNR, CDR2 FQNEAQ (reference sequence). The V and J ends lost 2 bases and 0 bases respectively, with 7 bases between them. The CDR3 runs 14 residues.